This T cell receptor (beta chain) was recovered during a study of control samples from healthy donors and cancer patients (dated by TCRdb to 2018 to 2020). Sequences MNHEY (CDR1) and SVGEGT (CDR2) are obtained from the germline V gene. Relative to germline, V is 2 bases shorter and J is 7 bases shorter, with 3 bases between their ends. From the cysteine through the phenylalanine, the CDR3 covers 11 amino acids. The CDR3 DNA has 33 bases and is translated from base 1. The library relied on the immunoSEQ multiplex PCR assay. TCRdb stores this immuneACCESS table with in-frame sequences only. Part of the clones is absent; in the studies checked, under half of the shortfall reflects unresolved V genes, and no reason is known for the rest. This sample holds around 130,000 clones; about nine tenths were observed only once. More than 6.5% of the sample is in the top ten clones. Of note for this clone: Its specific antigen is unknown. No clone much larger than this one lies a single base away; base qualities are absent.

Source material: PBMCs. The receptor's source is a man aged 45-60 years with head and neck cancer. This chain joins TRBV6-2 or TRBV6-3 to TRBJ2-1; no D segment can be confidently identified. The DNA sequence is TGTGCCAGCAGTTACAGGAATGAGCAGTTCTTC. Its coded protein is CASSYRNEQFF.